These 23 T cell receptor beta chains were sequenced from one sample in a study of cytomegalovirus exposure and HLA in healthy donors. PCR amplification relied on 60 Vbeta primers (plus 13 Jbeta primers). Clones were read by immunoSEQ multiplex PCR, and TCRdb kept only the in-frame ones, dropping some. This sample carries under 200,000 clones, more than 65% of them seen once, and the ten largest clones take approximately 0.47%. Sequencing was performed on PBMCs. These TCRs come from a woman between 45 and 65 years old in good health and CMV-seronegative.

This chain connects TRBV2 to TRBJ2-3; the D is unclear. Germline CDR1 reads SNHLY; CDR2 reads FYNNEI. The CDR3 has 14 residues. Trimming cost V 4 bases and J 3 bases, with 11 bases left between them. The CDR3 loop reads CASSGQIRTDTQYF. The CDR3 DNA follows: TGTGCCAGCAGTGGGCAGATAAGAACAGATACGCAGTATTTT. Drawing the rest from reference TRBV2 and TRBJ2-3, the complete variable domain is EPEVTQTPSHQVTQMGQEVILRCVPISNHLYFYWYRQILGQKVEFLVSFYNNEISEKSEIFDDQFSVERPDGSNFTLKIRSTKLEDSAMYFCASSGQIRTDTQYFGPGTRLTVL.

The rearrangement links TRBV20-1 to TRBJ2-7; 8 nucleotides align to TRBD2. The CDR3 runs to 10 residues. Germline V gene sequence: CDR1 DFQATT, CDR2 SNEGSKA (reference sequence). CDR3 in amino acids: CSPKREEQYF. CDR3 nucleotides: TGCAGCCCGAAGCGGGAGGAGCAGTACTTC.

The chain couples TRBV5-1 to TRBJ1-2; 10 nucleotides align to TRBD1. There are 16 residues in the CDR3. The germline CDR1 and CDR2 sequences are SGHRS and YFSETQ. The V and J ends lost 5 bases and 3 bases, in that order; junction bases with no gene match: 10. This chain's CDR3 is CASRSMGTGADYGYTF. The CDR3 bases are TGCGCCAGCAGGTCAATGGGGACAGGGGCAGACTATGGCTACACCTTC. Complete variable domain (other parts from reference TRBV5-1 and TRBJ1-2): KAGVTQTPRYLIKTRGQQVTLSCSPISGHRSVSWYQQTPGQGLQFLFEYFSETQRNKGNFPGRFSGRQFSNSRSEMNVSTLELGDSALYLCASRSMGTGADYGYTFGSGTRLTVV.

The rearrangement uses TRBV27 and TRBJ1-5; tentative D call: TRBD1 (5 bases). The germline CDR1 and CDR2 sequences are MNHEY and SMNVEV (reference sequence). The CDR3 consists of 14 residues. V lost 9 bases and J lost 6, with 18 bases in between. In DNA, the CDR3 is TGTGCCAGTACGGGTTCATGGGGCGGTCAGCCCCAGCATTTT. It yields the protein CASTGSWGGQPQHF.

V usage is TRBV7-6 and J usage is TRBJ2-1; 7 bases are a match to TRBD2. V lost 5 bases and J lost 9; bases outside the gene matches: 4. This CDR3 has 12 residues. Germline lookup yields CDR1 SGHVS and CDR2 FNYEAQ. CDR3 sequence: CASSGLVREQFF. The CDR3 nucleotides are TGTGCCAGCAGCGGACTAGTGCGTGAGCAGTTCTTC. Full variable domain (remainder filled in from reference TRBV7-6 and TRBJ2-1): GAGVSQSPRYKVTKRGQDVALRCDPISGHVSLYWYRQALGQGPEFLTYFNYEAQQDKSGLPNDRFSAERPEGSISTLTIQRTEQRDSAMYRCASSGLVREQFFGPGTRLTVL.

The chain has TRBV5-4 and TRBJ2-1; 7 nucleotides match TRBD2. Germline CDR1 and CDR2: SGHNT and YYREEE (reference sequence). V gave up 0 bases and J gave up 0 bases; unmatched junction bases: 3. The CDR3 contains 16 residues. CDR3 sequence: CASSLAGGSSYNEQFF. The DNA for the CDR3 is TGTGCCAGCAGCTTGGCTGGCGGGAGCTCCTACAATGAGCAGTTCTTC.

This sequence joins TRBV19 and TRBJ1-6; TRBD1 is a possible D gene (6 bases). Germline V gene sequence: CDR1 LNHDA, CDR2 SQIVND (reference sequence). V dropped 5 bases and J dropped 6 bases, with 11 bases sitting between them. This CDR3 is built from 14 residues. The CDR3 DNA follows: TGTGCCAGTAGTGAGACAGGAGCTAATTCACCCCTCCACTTT. This gives the protein CASSETGANSPLHF. The complete variable domain, with remaining parts taken from reference TRBV19 and TRBJ1-6, reads DGGITQSPKYLFRKEGQNVTLSCEQNLNHDAMYWYRQDPGQGLRLIYYSQIVNDFQKGDIAEGYSVSREKKESFPLTVTSAQKNPTAFYLCASSETGANSPLHFGNGTRLTVT.

CDR3: CASSSSGARVTYEQYF. The DNA of the CDR3 is TGTGCCAGCAGCTCCTCCGGCGCCAGGGTTACCTACGAGCAGTACTTC. This chain connects TRBV7-9 to TRBJ2-7; tentative D call: TRBD1 (5 bases). The CDR3 spans 16 residues. The V gene lost 4 bases and the J gene lost 2 bases, with 18 bases spanning the gap. Per the germline V gene, CDR1 is SEHNR and CDR2 is FQNEAQ (reference sequence).

This clone has just a few counts. The rearrangement links TRBV28 to TRBJ1-5, with 7 bases aligning to TRBD1. CDR3 length equals 16 residues. Germline CDR1 and CDR2: MDHEN and SYDVKM. V dropped 4 bases and J dropped 0; count of bases not matched to a gene: 6. The CDR3 DNA sequence: TGTGCCAGCAGTTCATTGACAGGGTATAGCAATCAGCCCCAGCATTTT. Translated: CASSSLTGYSNQPQHF. Full variable domain (rest looked up from reference TRBV28 and TRBJ1-5): DVKVTQSSRYLVKRTGEKVFLECVQDMDHENMFWYRQDPGLGLRLIYFSYDVKMKEKGDIPEGYSVSREKKERFSLILESASTNQTSMYLCASSSLTGYSNQPQHFGDGTRLSIL.

The rearrangement uses TRBV30 and TRBJ1-1; TRBD1 is a possible D gene (6 bases). Looked up from germline, CDR1 is GTSNPN and CDR2 is SVGIG (reference sequence). The ends were cut back, 5 bases at V and 0 bases at J, with 13 bases in the middle. The CDR3 loop spans 14 amino acids. The CDR3 DNA follows: TGTGCCTGGTCCCCCGGGGGGCTGAACACTGAAGCTTTCTTT. Encoded protein: CAWSPGGLNTEAFF.

The chain combines TRBV28 with TRBJ2-3; 12 bases are shared with TRBD2. There are 18 residues in the CDR3. With 1 base clipped from V and 1 base from J, the junction kept 6 bases outside the gene matches. Looked up from germline, CDR1 is MDHEN and CDR2 is SYDVKM. DNA of the CDR3: TGTGCCAGCAGTTTATTCCCTCGGACTAGCGGGGGCACAGATACGCAGTATTTT. Its protein is CASSLFPRTSGGTDTQYF.

This chain connects TRBV5-6 to TRBJ1-4; weak D call: TRBD1 (6 bases). Trimming pared 3 bases from V and 8 bases from J, leaving 17 bases between. Germline CDR1 SGHDT, CDR2 YYEEEE. The CDR3 has 15 amino acids. CDR3 DNA: TGTGCCAGCAGCTATCTTCCGGCGGGGGCAGAAAAACTGTTTTTT. Residues: CASSYLPAGAEKLFF.

The J gene is TRBJ2-7, the V gene TRBV5-4; TRBD2 matches 9 bases. The CDR3 runs 13 residues. Unmatched junction bases numbered 7, after V lost 5 bases and J lost 7 bases. CDR1 is SGHNT, CDR2 YYREEE, per germline (reference sequence). CDR3 bases: TGTGCCAGCAGGCGGGGGGGAGCGAAAGAGCAGTACTTC. As protein: CASRRGGAKEQYF.

V is TRBV4-1 and J is TRBJ2-1; TRBD2 matches at 9 bases. This CDR3 contains 15 residues. The germline gives CDR1 MGHRA, CDR2 YSYEKL. V lost 4 bases, J lost 1 base, and 2 bases stayed unmatched. The CDR3 DNA sequence: TGCGCCAGCAGCCTTAGCGGGAGTTCCTACAATGAGCAGTTCTTC. This encodes CASSLSGSSYNEQFF.

This clone occurred once. This chain joins TRBV7-3 and TRBJ2-3, with TRBD2 matching over 11 bases. Germline CDR1 is SGHTA and CDR2 is FQGTGA. V gave up 3 bases and J gave up 2 bases; unmatched junction bases: 4. CDR3 length: 16 residues. CDR3 coding DNA: TGTGCCAGCAGCTTGGGGACTAGCGGCCCCACAGATACGCAGTATTTT. Translation: CASSLGTSGPTDTQYF.

The V and J genes are TRBV29-1 and TRBJ2-7, with 11 bases matching TRBD2. Germline lookup yields CDR1 SQVTM and CDR2 ANQGSEA. This CDR3 is built from 14 residues. The V segment lost 5 bases and the J segment 3 bases; nucleotides outside the gene matches: 6. CDR3 in DNA: TGCAGCGTTTTCGGGACTAGCGGTCGCTACGAGCAGTACTTC. It translates to CSVFGTSGRYEQYF.

The chain has TRBV30 and TRBJ2-7; D possibly corresponds to TRBD1 (5 bases). V shed 0 bases and J shed 5 bases, with 14 bases lying between them. CDR1 is GTSNPN, CDR2 SVGIG, per germline (reference sequence). This CDR3 is built from 14 residues. The CDR3 DNA is TGTGCCTGGAGTGTAGGTCAGGGATCAAACGAGCAGTACTTC. Amino acid sequence: CAWSVGQGSNEQYF.

The V and J genes are TRBV2 and TRBJ2-1; 11 positions agree with TRBD2. Unmatched junction bases numbered 4, after V lost 1 base and J lost 8 bases. This CDR3 comprises 15 residues. In germline, CDR1 is SNHLY, CDR2 FYNNEI. The DNA for the CDR3 is TGTGCCAGCAGTGAAGTGACTAGCGGGATTGATGAGCAGTTCTTC. Translated, it gives CASSEVTSGIDEQFF. Filled out from reference TRBV2 and TRBJ2-1, the complete variable domain reads EPEVTQTPSHQVTQMGQEVILRCVPISNHLYFYWYRQILGQKVEFLVSFYNNEISEKSEIFDDQFSVERPDGSNFTLKIRSTKLEDSAMYFCASSEVTSGIDEQFFGPGTRLTVL.

The chain recombines TRBV5-1 with TRBJ2-1, with 9 bases fitting TRBD2. V shed 0 bases and J 4 bases; nucleotides not matched to a gene: 5. The germline gives CDR1 SGHRS, CDR2 YFSETQ. The CDR3 loop spans 16 amino acids. The CDR3 nucleotides read TGCGCCAGCAGCTTGGATAGCGGGAGTGGGTACAATGAGCAGTTCTTC. Protein: CASSLDSGSGYNEQFF.

The rearrangement joins TRBV4-2 to TRBJ2-1, with 7 positions matching TRBD2. This CDR3 spans 16 amino acids. V gave up 0 bases and J gave up 12 bases; unmatched junction bases: 14. Germline V gene lookup returns CDR1 LGHNA and CDR2 YNFKEQ. The CDR3 coding sequence is TGTGCCAGCAGCCAAGATCCCCAGCTAGGGAAGCGGGGGCAGTTCTTC. Protein product: CASSQDPQLGKRGQFF.

The V call is TRBV6-5, the J call TRBJ1-3; 7 bases line up with TRBD1. V dropped 5 bases and J dropped 3; count of bases not matched to a gene: 7. In germline, CDR1 is MNHEY, CDR2 SVGAGI. The CDR3 has 15 residues. The CDR3 DNA reads as TGTGCCAGCAGTGTAGGGGGCGCGGATGGAAACACCATATATTTT. Translation: CASSVGGADGNTIYF.

V is TRBV9 and J is TRBJ2-3; D remains ambiguous. Germline CDR1 is SGDLS and CDR2 is YYNGEE. The CDR3 is made up of 14 amino acids. V lost 0 bases and J lost 2, with 7 bases in between. The CDR3, as DNA: TGTGCCAGCAGCGTAGAAGCTTACACAGATACGCAGTATTTT. This encodes CASSVEAYTDTQYF.

The chain links TRBV9 to TRBJ2-1; 8 nucleotides line up with TRBD2. Trimming took 0 bases from V and 3 from J; bases not matched to a gene: 2. The germline V gene has CDR1 SGDLS and CDR2 YYNGEE. The CDR3 sequence is 15 residues long. The CDR3 sequence: CASSVAGGDYNEQFF. For the CDR3, the DNA is TGTGCCAGCAGCGTAGCGGGGGGGGACTACAATGAGCAGTTCTTC.